Sequencing of this TCR beta chain was carried out in a study of preoperative IRX-2 immunotherapy in early breast cancer (dated by TCRdb to between 2018 and 2020). Library prep was done by the immunoSEQ multiplex PCR assay. TCRdb holds this immuneACCESS table with in-frame rearrangements only. Some clones are missing; in checked studies, unresolved V genes explain under half, and the rest has no known cause. The sample includes 35,000 to 45,000 clones, with roughly four fifths observed a single time. Clones ranked in the top ten supply around 1.5% of the sample. From the germline V gene (reference sequence), CDR1 is LNHDA and CDR2 is SQIVND. Unmatched junction bases come to 14, with V trimmed by 5 bases and J by 0 bases. Its CDR3 holds 19 amino acids, cysteine through phenylalanine. Of the read, only the CDR3 DNA is kept; its 57 bases are in frame from base 1. Reading the label with the study, this specimen's treatment or condition is: preoperative locoregional IRX-2 cytokine immunotherapy. The samples were obtained from a phase Ib study that tested preoperative, locoregional IRX-2 cytokine immunotherapy meant to prime immune responses. Patients with early-stage breast cancer who were given IRX-2 before surgery served as donors.

To note about this clone: No antigen is known for it. It has no much larger one-base neighbor in the sample; base qualities were not kept.

Sample: lymph node tissue, taken after IRX-2 immunotherapy. The sequence derives from a human donor with breast cancer. This sequence uses TRBV19 and TRBJ2-1; TRBD2 fits 9 bases in the junction. The sequence in DNA is TGTGCCAGTAGTGCGAGACTAGCGGCGGGTTTAAGCTCCTACAATGAGCAGTTCTTC. This sequence encodes CASSARLAAGLSSYNEQFF. The reference TRBV19 and TRBJ2-1 proteins fill in what lies around the CDR3, so the full variable domain reads DGGITQSPKYLFRKEGQNVTLSCEQNLNHDAMYWYRQDPGQGLRLIYYSQIVNDFQKGDIAEGYSVSREKKESFPLTVTSAQKNPTAFYLCASSARLAAGLSSYNEQFFGPGTRLTVL.